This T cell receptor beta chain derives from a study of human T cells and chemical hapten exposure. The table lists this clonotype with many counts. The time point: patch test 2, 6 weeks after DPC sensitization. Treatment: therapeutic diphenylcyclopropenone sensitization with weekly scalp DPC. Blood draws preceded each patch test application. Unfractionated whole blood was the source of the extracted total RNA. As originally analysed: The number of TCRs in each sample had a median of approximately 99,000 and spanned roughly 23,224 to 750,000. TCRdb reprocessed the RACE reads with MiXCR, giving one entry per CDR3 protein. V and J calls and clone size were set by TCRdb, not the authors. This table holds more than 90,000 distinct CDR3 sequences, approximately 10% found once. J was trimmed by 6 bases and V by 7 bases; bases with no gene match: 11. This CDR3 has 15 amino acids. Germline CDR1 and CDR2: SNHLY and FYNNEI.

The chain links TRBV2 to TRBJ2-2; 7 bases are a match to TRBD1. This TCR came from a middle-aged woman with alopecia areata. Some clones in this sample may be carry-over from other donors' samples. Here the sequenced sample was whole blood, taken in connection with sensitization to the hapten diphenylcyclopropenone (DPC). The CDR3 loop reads CASTTGEKIPGELFF. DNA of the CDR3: TGTGCCAGCACTACAGGGGAAAAAATCCCCGGGGAGCTGTTTTTT.